This TCR beta chain originates from a study of OX40 agonist ivuxolimab in advanced cancers. Remarks on this clone: Its antigen is unknown.

TCRdb's table, derived via immunoSEQ multiplex PCR, lists solely in-frame clones and lacks some. Of roughly 27,000 clones listed, 80% to 85% are singletons. Overall study findings and caveats: CD8+ T cells averaged more expanded clones than CD4+.

V lost 5 bases and J lost 0, with 17 bases in between. Germline CDR1 reads SGHTA; CDR2 reads FQGNSA. This CDR3 is 17 amino acids long. This chain links TRBV7-2 with TRBJ1-5; D may be TRBD1 (5 bases). This clonotype was obtained from an adult with an advanced solid tumor such as melanoma, head and neck, liver or kidney cancer. The sample here was CD4+ or CD8+ T cells sorted from blood, taken in a trial of the OX40 agonist ivuxolimab. The CDR3 spells CASSPGTPGISNQPQHF. In nucleotides, the CDR3 is TGTGCCAGCAGCCCCGGGACCCCCGGAATTAGCAATCAGCCCCAGCATTTT.